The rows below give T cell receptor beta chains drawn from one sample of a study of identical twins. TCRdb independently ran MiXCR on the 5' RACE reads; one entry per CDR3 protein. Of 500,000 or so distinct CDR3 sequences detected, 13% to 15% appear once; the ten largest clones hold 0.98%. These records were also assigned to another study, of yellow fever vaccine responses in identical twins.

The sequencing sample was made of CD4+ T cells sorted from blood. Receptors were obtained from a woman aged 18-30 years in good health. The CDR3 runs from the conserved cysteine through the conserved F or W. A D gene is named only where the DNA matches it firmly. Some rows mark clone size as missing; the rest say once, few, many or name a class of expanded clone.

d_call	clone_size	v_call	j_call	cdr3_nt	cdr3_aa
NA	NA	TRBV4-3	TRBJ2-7	TGCGCCAGCAGCCAAGATCACAGGGTGGGGGAGCAGTACTTC	CASSQDHRVGEQYF
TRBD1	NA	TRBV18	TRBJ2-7	TGTGCCAGCTCACCGAGGACAGGGTTCGAGCAGTACTTC	CASSPRTGFEQYF
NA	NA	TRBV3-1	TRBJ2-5	TGTGCCAGCAGCCAAGATCACAGGGCCCCTTTGACCCAGTACTTC	CASSQDHRAPLTQYF
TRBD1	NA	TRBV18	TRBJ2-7	TGTGCCAGCTCACCAGGGACAGCAAACTACGAGCAGTACTTC	CASSPGTANYEQYF
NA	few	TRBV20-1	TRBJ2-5	TGCAGTGCTAGATCAGCTATGGTTCAAGAGACCCAGTACTTC	CSARSAMVQETQYF
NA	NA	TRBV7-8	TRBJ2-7	TGTGCCAGCAGCTTAAGTCGGCTCGGGACCTACGAGCAGTACTTC	CASSLSRLGTYEQYF
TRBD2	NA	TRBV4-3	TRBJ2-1	TGCGCCAGCAGCCAAGGCGTATCTAGCGGGTTTTACAATGAGCAGTTCTTC	CASSQGVSSGFYNEQFF
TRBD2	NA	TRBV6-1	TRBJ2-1	TGTGCCAGCAGCCCGTGGGGGGGTGCGGGAGGACGGGGCAATGAGCAGTTCTTC	CASSPWGGAGGRGNEQFF
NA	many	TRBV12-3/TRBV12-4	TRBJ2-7	TGTGCCAGCAACTGGCGACAGCCCGAGCAGTACTTC	CASNWRQPEQYF
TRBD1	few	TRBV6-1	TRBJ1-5	TGTGCCAGCCGGGACAGTCCTAATCAGCCCCAGCATTTT	CASRDSPNQPQHF
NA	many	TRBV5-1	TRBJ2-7	TGCGCCAGCAGCTTGTCCACGATACTCTACGAGCAGTACTTC	CASSLSTILYEQYF
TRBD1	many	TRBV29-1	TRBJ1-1	TGCAGCGCACGAGGACAGGGCTTTAACACTGAAGCTTTCTTT	CSARGQGFNTEAFF
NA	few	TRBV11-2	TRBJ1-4	TGTGCCAGCAGCTCCTCTCTGGGGAGTGAAAAACTGTTTTTT	CASSSSLGSEKLFF
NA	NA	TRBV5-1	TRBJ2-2	TGCGCCAGCAGCTTGGCCCGGGGTCAAGTTCCGAACACCGGGGAGCTGTTTTTT	CASSLARGQVPNTGELFF
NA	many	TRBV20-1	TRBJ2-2	TGCAGTGCTAGGCCTCAGGGTCTTCGGAACACCGGGGAGCTGTTTTTT	CSARPQGLRNTGELFF
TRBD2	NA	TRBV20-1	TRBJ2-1	TGCAGTGCTAGAGTAAGCGGGGCCCACTCCTACAATGAGCAGTTCTTC	CSARVSGAHSYNEQFF
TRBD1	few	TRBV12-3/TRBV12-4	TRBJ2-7	TGTGCCAGCAGTTTGGCCGGGACAGGGGATGTGCAGTACTTC	CASSLAGTGDVQYF
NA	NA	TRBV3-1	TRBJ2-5	TGTGCCAGCAGCCAAGTTGTGGGAGAGACCCAGTACTTC	CASSQVVGETQYF
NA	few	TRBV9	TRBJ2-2	TGTGCCAGCAGCGTACGGAGCGGACTTATCACCGGGGAGCTGTTTTTT	CASSVRSGLITGELFF
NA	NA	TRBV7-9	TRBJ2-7	TGTGCCAGCAGCTTACTTGGGGGCCAGGGCGAGCAGTACTTC	CASSLLGGQGEQYF
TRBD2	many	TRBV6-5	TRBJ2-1	TGTGCCAGCAGTTACTCGATGGCGGGAGGGTACAATGAGCAGTTCTTC	CASSYSMAGGYNEQFF
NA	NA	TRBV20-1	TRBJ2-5	TGCAGTGCCACCTATGGCCCGGATGAGACCCAGTACTTC	CSATYGPDETQYF
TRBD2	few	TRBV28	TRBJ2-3	TGTGCCACCCCAAGGGGGACTAGCGAGACCACAGATACGCAGTATTTT	CATPRGTSETTDTQYF
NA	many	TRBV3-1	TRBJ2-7	TGTGCCAGCAGCCAAGGGTTGACGGGACCGAACTCCTACGAGCAGTACTTC	CASSQGLTGPNSYEQYF
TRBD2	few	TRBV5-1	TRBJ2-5	TGCGCCAGCAGCTTTACAGTAGCGGGGGGCCAAGAGACCCAGTACTTC	CASSFTVAGGQETQYF
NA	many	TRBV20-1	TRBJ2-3	TGCAGTGCTCCCTTGAGCTACTCTAACACAGATACGCAGTATTTT	CSAPLSYSNTDTQYF
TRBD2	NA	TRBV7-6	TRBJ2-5	TGTGCCAGCGGGGGACTAGCGGGAGTCGAGACCCAGTACTTC	CASGGLAGVETQYF
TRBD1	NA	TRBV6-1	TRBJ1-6	TGTGCCAGCACCAACCGGGACAGAGATAATTCACCCCTCCACTTT	CASTNRDRDNSPLHF
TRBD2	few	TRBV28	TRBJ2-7	TGTGCCAGCAGCGGCGGGGGGGGATCCTACGAGCAGTACTTC	CASSGGGGSYEQYF
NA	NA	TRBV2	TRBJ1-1	TGTGCCCAGCGGGACATGAACACTGAAGCTTTCTTT	CAQRDMNTEAFF
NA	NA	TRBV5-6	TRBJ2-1	TGTGCCAGCAGCATCCGGCCCAGCTCCTACAATGAGCAGTTCTTC	CASSIRPSSYNEQFF
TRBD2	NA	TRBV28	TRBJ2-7	TGTGCCAGCACCCTCGTTGGGCTAGCGGGAGCGGATGAGCAGTACTTC	CASTLVGLAGADEQYF
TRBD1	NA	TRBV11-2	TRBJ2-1	TGTGCCAGCAGCCAGGGACAGGTCTCCTACAATGAGCAGTTCTTC	CASSQGQVSYNEQFF